Below are 27 T cell receptor beta chains sequenced from a single sample in a study of T cell responses to AZD1222 COVID-19 vaccine. Sequenced by immunoSEQ multiplex PCR; TCRdb stores in-frame clones only, minus some. The repertoire holds about 54,000 clones, about 88% seen once, with roughly 10% in the top ten. Here the sequenced sample was peripheral blood, taken on day 0 of AZD1222 vaccination. These receptors came from an adult in good health.

The CDR3 spells CASSLVRGAGGELFF. The DNA of the CDR3 is TGCGCCAGCAGCTTGGTGAGGGGGGCCGGCGGGGAGCTGTTTTTT. The V call is TRBV5-1, the J call TRBJ2-2; the D call may be TRBD1 or TRBD2 (6 bases each). This CDR3 is built from 15 residues. The V end lost 0 bases, the J end lost 7 bases, and 13 bases lay between the germline ends. Germline V CDR1 and CDR2: SGHRS, YFSETQ.

V and J are TRBV14 and TRBJ1-1; no reliable D call. Germline assignment: CDR1 SGHDN and CDR2 FVKESK. Between the trimmed V and J ends, which lost 5 bases and 9 bases, there was a span of 16 bases. This CDR3 region has 13 residues. The CDR3 DNA is TGTGCCAGCAGCTTACAGTCGTACAGTAAAGCTTTCTTT. Translating gives CASSLQSYSKAFF.

The chain is built from TRBV19 and TRBJ2-2; the D call may be TRBD1 or TRBD2 (5 bases each). The ends were cut back, 2 bases at V and 0 bases at J, with 10 bases in the middle. In germline, CDR1 is LNHDA, CDR2 SQIVND (reference sequence). This CDR3 comprises 16 residues. The CDR3 bases are TGTGCCAGTAGTATACGAGGGGTCGCGAACACCGGGGAGCTGTTTTTT. Translating gives CASSIRGVANTGELFF.

The CDR3 loop is CASSLSLGTEAFF. CDR3 DNA: TGCGCCAGCAGCCTTTCCCTCGGGACTGAAGCTTTCTTT. The chain combines TRBV4-3 with TRBJ1-1; D gene ambiguous. The CDR3 has 13 amino acids. V lost 4 bases and J 5 bases, leaving 11 bases between the germline ends. Germline values: CDR1 LGHNA, CDR2 YSLEER.

J is TRBJ1-2 and V is TRBV12-3 or TRBV12-4, with D possibly being TRBD1 (5 bases). The CDR3 contains 12 residues. V was pared by 8 bases and J by 7 bases, with 14 bases between. CDR3 DNA sequence: TGTGCCAGCTCCCAGGGACCCTCTGGCTACACCTTC. This encodes CASSQGPSGYTF.

The rearrangement joins TRBV7-9 to TRBJ2-3; 9 bases are a match to TRBD1. Losses at the gene ends were 3 bases for V and 2 bases for J; bases not matched to a gene: 3. CDR1 and CDR2 from the germline V gene are SEHNR and FQNEAQ (reference sequence). There are 15 residues in the CDR3. This CDR3 is CASSLGQGTTDTQYF. CDR3 coding DNA: TGTGCCAGCAGCTTGGGACAGGGTACCACAGATACGCAGTATTTT.

The chain carries TRBV14 and TRBJ1-1, with D possibly TRBD1 on 5 matching bases. Per germline, CDR1 SGHDN and CDR2 FVKESK. Trimming left V 0 bases short and J 7 bases short, with 9 bases between. CDR3 length: 13 amino acids. Here the CDR3 reads CASSQDQRGEAFF. The CDR3 DNA reads as TGTGCCAGCAGCCAAGATCAAAGGGGTGAAGCTTTCTTT.

This chain joins TRBV27 and TRBJ2-4; unclear D gene. Germline CDR1 is MNHEY and CDR2 is SMNVEV (reference sequence). Trimming removed 5 bases at V and 4 bases at J, with 21 bases between. The CDR3 has 17 residues. Written as DNA, the CDR3 is TGTGCCAGCAGTGAAGAAATGACTGCTCGCCTAAAAAACATTCAGTACTTC. Amino acids: CASSEEMTARLKNIQYF.

The chain couples TRBV12-3 or TRBV12-4 to TRBJ1-2; possibly TRBD1 for D (5 bases). V shed 1 base and J shed 6 bases, with 9 bases lying between them. This CDR3 region has 13 residues. The CDR3 bases are TGTGCCAGCAGTTTAGGGGGCGCTCATGGCTACACCTTC. Protein product: CASSLGGAHGYTF.

The V call is TRBV28, the J call TRBJ2-7, with TRBD1 matching 8 bases. Losses at the gene ends were 6 bases for V and 2 bases for J; bases not matched to a gene: 6. The germline V gene has CDR1 MDHEN and CDR2 SYDVKM. The CDR3 is made up of 14 amino acids. In DNA, the CDR3 is TGTGCCAGCAGCAGACAGGGGCGCCCCTACGAGCAGTACTTC. It encodes CASSRQGRPYEQYF.

DNA of the CDR3: TGTGCCAGCAGCTTCCCACGGCTAGCGGGGGTTAGTGAGCAGTTCTTC. This sequence encodes CASSFPRLAGVSEQFF. V gene TRBV5-5 combines with J gene TRBJ2-1, with 10 bases that match TRBD2. V lost 2 bases, J lost 9 bases, and 11 bases stayed unmatched. The CDR3 consists of 16 residues. In germline, CDR1 is SGHKS, CDR2 YYEKEE (reference sequence). The full variable domain, completed using reference TRBV5-5 and TRBJ2-1, is DAGVTQSPTHLIKTRGQQVTLRCSPISGHKSVSWYQQVLGQGPQFIFQYYEKEERGRGNFPDRFSARQFPNYSSELNVNALLLGDSALYLCASSFPRLAGVSEQFFGPGTRLTVL.

This chain links TRBV3-1 (or the pseudogene TRBV3-2) with TRBJ2-4; 9 bases agree with TRBD1. The CDR3 runs 15 residues. Per germline, CDR1 LGHDT and CDR2 YNNKEL (reference sequence). V dropped 3 bases and J dropped 3; count of bases not matched to a gene: 3. For the CDR3, the DNA is TGTGCCAGCAGCCACCGGGACAGGGTCAAAAACATTCAGTACTTC. As protein: CASSHRDRVKNIQYF.

The J gene is TRBJ2-2, the V gene TRBV10-3; 13 nucleotides agree with TRBD2. CDR3 length: 18 amino acids. The germline V gene has CDR1 ENHRY and CDR2 SYGVKD. The trim removed 3 bases at V and 3 bases at J, leaving 7 bases unmatched. The CDR3 bases are TGTGCCATCAGTGACCCCATAGGACTAGCGGGGGACACCGGGGAGCTGTTTTTT. This sequence encodes CAISDPIGLAGDTGELFF.

This chain uses TRBV5-4 with TRBJ1-1; 8 bases agree with TRBD1. Germline V lookup: CDR1 SGHNT, CDR2 YYREEE (reference sequence). The CDR3 consists of 13 residues. Unmatched junction bases numbered 9, after V lost 7 bases and J lost 7 bases. The CDR3 coding sequence is TGTGCCAGCTCGTCACAGGGGGGCGGTGAAGCTTTCTTT. Protein sequence: CASSSQGGGEAFF.

The genes are TRBV28 and TRBJ2-1, with D perhaps matching TRBD2 (6 bases). The V gene lost 4 bases and the J gene lost 0 bases, with 13 bases spanning the gap. This CDR3 is 16 amino acids long. The germline gives CDR1 MDHEN, CDR2 SYDVKM. The CDR3 reads CASSSLAFSSYNEQFF. CDR3 bases: TGTGCCAGCAGTTCACTAGCCTTTAGCTCCTACAATGAGCAGTTCTTC.

The chain combines TRBV28 with TRBJ1-2; possible D gene TRBD1, 5 bases. Per the germline V gene, CDR1 is MDHEN and CDR2 is SYDVKM. V lost 6 bases and J lost 4, with 15 bases in between. The CDR3 is made up of 14 amino acids. The CDR3 DNA reads as TGTGCCAGCAGGTTGCCCGGGACCCTCTATGGCTACACCTTC. Its translation: CASRLPGTLYGYTF.

The chain links TRBV19 to TRBJ2-5, with 10 bases that match TRBD2. The V segment lost 6 bases and the J segment 5 bases; nucleotides outside the gene matches: 6. This CDR3 is 14 amino acids long. In germline, CDR1 is LNHDA, CDR2 SQIVND (reference sequence). The CDR3 protein is CASRRLAGDETQYF. The CDR3 region has the DNA TGTGCCAGTAGGAGGCTAGCGGGAGACGAGACCCAGTACTTC.

The rearrangement uses TRBV9 and TRBJ1-6, with 9 nucleotides matching TRBD1. The CDR3 runs to 14 residues. After removal of 5 bases from V and 7 bases from J, the junction contained 4 bases not matched to a gene. Germline V lookup: CDR1 SGDLS, CDR2 YYNGEE. The CDR3 bases are TGTGCCAGCAGTTACGGACAGGGGAATTCACCCCTCCACTTT. The encoded protein is CASSYGQGNSPLHF. The whole variable domain, filled in from reference TRBV9 and TRBJ1-6, reads DSGVTQTPKHLITATGQRVTLRCSPRSGDLSVYWYQQSLDQGLQFLIQYYNGEERAKGNILERFSAQQFPDLHSELNLSSLELGDSALYFCASSYGQGNSPLHFGNGTRLTVT.

CDR3 sequence reads: CASSYRAGGAEFSYNEQFF. The DNA for the CDR3 is TGCGCCAGCAGCTACCGGGCAGGGGGCGCAGAATTTTCCTACAATGAGCAGTTCTTC. V and J are TRBV5-1 and TRBJ2-1; TRBD1 matches 8 bases. The CDR3 is 19 amino acids. V lost 3 bases, J lost 1 base, and 15 bases stayed unmatched. Germline V CDR1 and CDR2: SGHRS, YFSETQ.

The chain links TRBV3-1 (or the pseudogene TRBV3-2) to TRBJ1-5, with 9 bases that match TRBD1. With 1 base clipped from V and 10 bases from J, the junction kept 5 bases outside the gene matches. This CDR3 spans 14 amino acids. Per the germline V gene, CDR1 is LGHDT and CDR2 is YNNKEL (reference sequence). The CDR3 DNA sequence: TGTGCCAGCAGCCAAGCGGGACAGGGCCCCCCCCAGCATTTT. Residues: CASSQAGQGPPQHF.

The DNA for the CDR3 is TGTGCCAGTTTCCGACATGCCGGTGGAAACACCATATATTTT. This gives the protein CASFRHAGGNTIYF. This chain links TRBV6-6 with TRBJ1-3; the D is unclear. Trimming shortened V by 9 bases and J by 3 bases, and 15 bases separated the two germline ends. The CDR3 consists of 14 residues. The germline V gene encodes CDR1 MNHNY and CDR2 SVGAGI (reference sequence).

This sequence joins TRBV19 and TRBJ2-7; D gene unclear. This CDR3 region has 16 residues. Germline assignment: CDR1 LNHDA and CDR2 SQIVND (reference sequence). Trimming shortened V by 6 bases and J by 6 bases, and 24 bases separated the two germline ends. The DNA of the CDR3 is TGTGCCAGTAGCACCTTTTCCCTCGCTAGGTCAGGCGAGCAGTACTTC. Translation: CASSTFSLARSGEQYF.

The J gene is TRBJ2-3, the V gene TRBV7-9; 13 bases align to TRBD2. After removal of 3 bases from V and 10 bases from J, the junction contained 7 bases not matched to a gene. Germline V gene sequence: CDR1 SEHNR, CDR2 FQNEAQ (reference sequence). The CDR3 covers 15 residues. CDR3 DNA sequence: TGTGCCAGCAGCTTTGAAGGACTAGCGGGAGAGGCGCAGTATTTT. Residues: CASSFEGLAGEAQYF.

Concerning this clone: Within the sample, other DNA sequences also encode this same CDR3. The chain is built from TRBV12-3 or TRBV12-4 and TRBJ1-2, with no clear D. The CDR3 has 12 residues. V lost 6 bases to trimming and J lost 5 bases, with 10 bases between them. The CDR3 coding sequence is TGTGCCAGCAGCCTGGTGGGGTATGGCTACACCTTC. It is translated as CASSLVGYGYTF.

V usage is TRBV27 and J usage is TRBJ1-5; 7 nucleotides match TRBD1. The V gene end was trimmed by 8 bases and the J gene end by 0 bases; junction bases not matched to a gene: 10. The length of the CDR3 is 16 residues. CDR1 and CDR2 from the germline V gene are MNHEY and SMNVEV (reference sequence). The CDR3 DNA is TGTGCCAGCGGACGGGACAGCAGAAATAGCAATCAGCCCCAGCATTTT. It codes for CASGRDSRNSNQPQHF.

The gene calls are TRBV7-9 and TRBJ1-1, with a tentative D call TRBD1 (6 bases). Per the germline V gene, CDR1 is SEHNR and CDR2 is FQNEAQ (reference sequence). CDR3 size: 14 residues. Between the trimmed V and J ends, which lost 5 bases and 1 base, there was a span of 11 bases. CDR3 DNA sequence: TGTGCCAGCAGCCGAACAGGGTCGAACACTGAAGCTTTCTTT. It encodes CASSRTGSNTEAFF.

This clone has a single count. The chain couples TRBV27 to TRBJ2-1; TRBD1 or TRBD2 may be the D gene (5 bases each). The germline V and J ends were trimmed by 4 bases and 3 bases, with 16 bases remaining between them. In germline, CDR1 is MNHEY, CDR2 SMNVEV (reference sequence). The CDR3 contains 16 residues. The CDR3 DNA sequence: TGTGCCAGCAGTTCCGGGACGGCCGCTCTCTACAATGAGCAGTTCTTC. As protein: CASSSGTAALYNEQFF.